This T cell receptor (beta chain) was profiled in a study of blood T cell repertoires in COVID-19. As for the study in general: Acute and convalescent COVID-19 specimens originated in the United States, Italy and Spain.

Profiled with immunoSEQ multiplex PCR; TCRdb holds only in-frame clones, not every one. The table lists 75,000 or so clones, 70% to 90% of them singletons. CDR3 size: 15 residues. V gave up 2 bases and J gave up 8 bases; unmatched junction bases: 10. Looked up from germline, CDR1 is SGHRS and CDR2 is YFSETQ. This receptor was taken from a woman older than 75 with active or convalescent COVID-19. This rearrangement joins TRBV5-1 to TRBJ1-2, with 9 bases matching TRBD1. Sequences were obtained from peripheral blood. CDR3 protein: CASSFSPGTGRGYTF. CDR3 nucleotides: TGCGCCAGCAGCTTCTCCCCCGGGACAGGGCGAGGCTACACCTTC.